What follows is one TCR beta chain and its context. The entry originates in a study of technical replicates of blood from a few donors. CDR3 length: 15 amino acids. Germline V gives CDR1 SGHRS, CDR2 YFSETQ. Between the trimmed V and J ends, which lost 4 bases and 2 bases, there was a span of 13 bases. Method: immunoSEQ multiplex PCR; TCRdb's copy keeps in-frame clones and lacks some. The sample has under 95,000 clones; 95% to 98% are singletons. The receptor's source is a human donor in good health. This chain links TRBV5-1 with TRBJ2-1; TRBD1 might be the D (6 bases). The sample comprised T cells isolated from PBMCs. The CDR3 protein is CASSPGDITYNEQFF. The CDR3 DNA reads TGCGCCAGCAGCCCAGGGGATATTACCTACAATGAGCAGTTCTTC. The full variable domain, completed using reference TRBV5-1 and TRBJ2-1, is KAGVTQTPRYLIKTRGQQVTLSCSPISGHRSVSWYQQTPGQGLQFLFEYFSETQRNKGNFPGRFSGRQFSNSRSEMNVSTLELGDSALYLCASSPGDITYNEQFFGPGTRLTVL.